The present T cell receptor beta chain was sequenced within a study of radiotherapy plus CTLA-4 blockade in lung cancer (dated by TCRdb to the late 2010s). General notes on the study: Among the enrolled patients, approximately 18% had an objective response, and about 29% reached disease control. The paper as a whole reports these results and caveats: Increased serum interferon-beta after radiation, together with early dynamic changes in blood T cell clones, were reported to be the strongest predictors of response. After treatment with radiotherapy and ipilimumab, TCR clones that came from tumors expanded in the peripheral blood.

The study evaluated CTLA-4 blockade (ipilimumab) given together with focal radiation therapy in patients who had chemo-refractory metastatic non-small-cell lung cancer. The receptor library was made with the immunoSEQ multiplex PCR assay. What TCRdb holds here is the immuneACCESS table cut down to in-frame rearrangements. Part of the clones is not present; checked against another copy, under half of the missing clones reflect an unresolved V gene, and the others are unexplained. A total of 77,000 or so clones appear in this sample, roughly 80% of them only once. Roughly a tenth of the sample belongs to the ten largest clones. The CDR3 measures 16 amino acids from cysteine to phenylalanine. Only the CDR3 DNA is retained, 48 bases long and in frame from the first base. For CDR1 and CDR2, the germline V gene lists SGHRS and YFSETQ. V is pared back by 2 bases and J by 4 bases, with 16 bases lying between the germline termini.

There are a few counts of this clone. What this receptor recognizes is not known. The input lacks base qualities; no much larger clone sits a single base away. The receptor's source is a human donor with non-small cell lung cancer whose response to radiotherapy plus ipilimumab could not be evaluated. This chain is built from TRBV5-1 and TRBJ1-5; D gene: possibly TRBD1, on 5 matching bases. Source: peripheral blood, taken from a patient treated with radiotherapy plus ipilimumab. Here is the DNA: TGCGCCAGCAGCTTAGGGACTGCAGGGATGAATCAGCCCCAGCATTTT. Its translation reads: CASSLGTAGMNQPQHF.